This TCR beta chain was captured by sequencing in a study of vaccination effects on CD4 cells after COVID-19. V was cut by 4 bases and J by 0 bases, with 9 bases left in between. Germline V gives CDR1 LGHDT, CDR2 YNNKEL (reference sequence). This CDR3 comprises 14 residues. Notes on the study in general: The study enrolled few convalescent patients and sampled no early post-infection timepoints. Nearly all vaccine-induced clones in healthy recipients recognized only SARS-CoV-2. At late timepoints after vaccination, vaccine- and infection-induced clones shrank markedly.

Antigen-specific CD4+ T cells were expanded (with viral peptide pools) by the ViraFEST assay ahead of sequencing. At the end of about ten days of culture, CD4+ T cells were isolated. Two-dose BNT162b2 or mRNA-1273 vaccination was given to participants. Vaccine recipients lacked prior SARS-CoV-2 infection and had negative nucleocapsid antibodies. Note on this clone: Its antigen remains unidentified.

The protocol was immunoSEQ multiplex PCR, while the TCRdb copy is restricted to in-frame clones and leaves out a portion. The sample holds 60,000 to 90,000 clones, around 81% seen once. This rearrangement joins TRBV3-1 (or the pseudogene TRBV3-2) to TRBJ1-2, with D unresolved. The sample was CD4+ T cells from PBMCs cultured with HCoV-229E spike peptides, taken after COVID-19 vaccination. This TCR derives from a human donor who received a COVID-19 vaccine. The CDR3 DNA follows: TGTGCCAGCAGCCCGGACGGGGCTAACTATGGCTACACCTTC. Protein product: CASSPDGANYGYTF.